The following is a T cell receptor beta chain sequence with its context. As yet, its antigen is unknown. Clinical symptoms, serum thyroxine, TRAb, thyroid ultrasound and orbital computed tomography established diagnosis. The CDR3 regions of TCR beta were amplified from RNA transcripts. When the TCR CDR3 underwent first-round RT-PCR, the HTBI primer set was used. TCRdb reanalysed the multiplex PCR reads using MiXCR and keeps one entry per CDR3 protein. This repertoire shows a few hundred thousand distinct CDR3 sequences, about 46% found once; its top ten account for approximately 44%. This sample stems from a study of T cells in Graves' hyperthyroidism and ophthalmopathy. The study's findings and limits: The model predicted ophthalmopathy a median around seven months before onset. Blood also carried most thyroid clonotypes expanded above 0.001.

This CDR3 spans 15 amino acids. V shed 7 bases and J shed 1 base, with 14 bases lying between them. Per the germline V gene, CDR1 is SEHNR and CDR2 is FQNEAQ (reference sequence). The sample consisted of peripheral blood or thyroid tissue (not recorded which). The TCR was taken from an adult woman with Graves' disease, either hyperthyroidism or ophthalmopathy (not recorded which). The rearrangement links TRBV7-9 to TRBJ1-5; the D is unclear. CDR3: CASTRLYRSNQPQHF. The DNA for the CDR3 is TGTGCCAGCACCCGTTTATACCGCAGCAATCAGCCCCAGCATTTT.